This T cell receptor (beta chain) was sequenced during a study of blood T cell repertoires in COVID-19. The germline gives CDR1 KGHDR, CDR2 SFDVKD. Trimming took 9 bases from V and 2 from J, leaving 7 bases between them. CDR3 length: 12 residues. Generated by immunoSEQ multiplex PCR, the TCRdb table keeps only in-frame clones and is missing some. The table has some 260,000 clones, 84% seen once. V and J are TRBV24-1 and TRBJ1-5; D ambiguous. The sequence was obtained from a man aged 25 to 45 with acute COVID-19. The sample comprised PBMCs or T cells enriched from blood (not recorded which). The CDR3 DNA reads TGTGCCACCGGCGGAGGCAATCAGCCCCAGCATTTT. Protein: CATGGGNQPQHF.